This T cell receptor beta chain is from a study of T cells in Graves' hyperthyroidism and ophthalmopathy. As for the study in general: At initial diagnosis, before any treatment had begun, peripheral blood was obtained. Whole-study results and caveats: Through a model of 13 V-J features, ophthalmopathy was separated from stable hyperthyroidism.

Patients having uncontrolled infection, another autoimmune disease, pregnancy or lactation were not included. Germline V lookup: CDR1 MDHEN, CDR2 SYDVKM. With 1 base removed from V and 5 bases from J, the gap between germline ends came to 16 bases. The CDR3 runs 16 residues. Amplification of TCR beta CDR3 regions was performed using RNA transcripts as template. During a first-round RT-PCR of the TCR CDR3, the HTBI primer set was used. From the multiplex PCR reads, TCRdb called clonotypes with MiXCR, one entry per CDR3 protein. The table has about 300,000 distinct CDR3 sequences, around 19% seen once. This clonotype was detected many times. Its specificity is not known.

The clonotype originates from a man aged 45-60 years with Graves' ophthalmopathy. The sample was blood. The rearrangement uses TRBV28 and TRBJ2-3; D is perhaps TRBD1 (6 bases). Here the CDR3 reads CASSLSSQTGVDTQYF. CDR3 DNA: TGTGCCAGCAGTTTATCTTCCCAGACAGGAGTAGATACGCAGTATTTT.